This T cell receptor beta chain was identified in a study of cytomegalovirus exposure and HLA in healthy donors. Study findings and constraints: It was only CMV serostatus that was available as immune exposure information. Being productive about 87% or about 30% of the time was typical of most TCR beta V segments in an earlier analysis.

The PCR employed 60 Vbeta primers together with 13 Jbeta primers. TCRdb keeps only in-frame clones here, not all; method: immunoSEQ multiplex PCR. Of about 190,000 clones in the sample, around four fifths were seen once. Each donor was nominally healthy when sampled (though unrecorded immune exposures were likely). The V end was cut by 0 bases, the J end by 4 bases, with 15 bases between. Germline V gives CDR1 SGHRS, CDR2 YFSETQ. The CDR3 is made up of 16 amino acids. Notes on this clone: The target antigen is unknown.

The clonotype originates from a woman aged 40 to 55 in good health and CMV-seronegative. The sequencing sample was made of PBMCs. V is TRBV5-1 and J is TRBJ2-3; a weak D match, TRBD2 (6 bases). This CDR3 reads CASSLGLGSEADTQYF. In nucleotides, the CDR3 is TGCGCCAGCAGCTTGGGGCTCGGGAGTGAGGCAGATACGCAGTATTTT.